This TCR beta chain was identified during a study of blood T cell repertoires in COVID-19. Turning to the study itself: Whether acute or convalescent, the COVID-19 samples came from the United States, Italy and Spain. T cells, B-cell-depleted T cells, or PBMCs provided the cDNA or gDNA that served as material.

CDR1 is MNHEY, CDR2 SVGEGT, per germline. V dropped 2 bases and J dropped 4 bases, with 12 bases sitting between them. The CDR3 has 15 amino acids. Authors' methods: Reference gene primer amplification gave nucleated cell count estimates. The data were produced by immunoSEQ multiplex PCR, yet TCRdb's version contains in-frame clones alone and is incomplete. That table is the source of V, J and clone size, and D and trimming were worked out from the DNA. The sample lists a few hundred thousand clones; roughly 88% were seen once. The sequenced sample was peripheral blood. The TCR originated in a man aged 25 to 40 who had recovered from COVID-19. This chain links TRBV6-2 or TRBV6-3 with TRBJ1-5, with a possible D match to TRBD1 (6 bases). The chain's CDR3 is CASSYRDRINQPQHF. DNA for the CDR3: TGTGCCAGCAGTTACCGTGACAGGATTAATCAGCCCCAGCATTTT.